This T cell receptor (beta chain) originates from a study of cytomegalovirus exposure and HLA in healthy donors. The CDR3 sequence is 13 residues long. CDR1 and CDR2 (germline): SNHLY, FYNNEI. Trimming stripped 6 bases from V and 3 bases from J, with 12 bases between. The sample holds one count of this clone. Its antigen is not identified. It was with 60 Vbeta and 13 Jbeta primers that the PCR ran. Sequencing was performed with immunoSEQ multiplex PCR; in TCRdb, only in-frame clones are kept and a portion is missing. The sample includes about 150,000 clones, 75% seen only once; the top ten take around 11%. Broader study findings: When analyzed later, a missense DCLRE1C variant was found to be linked to TCR beta V- and J-gene trimming.

J is TRBJ2-7 and V is TRBV2; no firm D call. This receptor was identified in a man between 18 and 29 years old in good health and CMV-seropositive. The sequencing sample was made of PBMCs. The CDR3 here is CASSSEGYYEQYF. In nucleotides, the CDR3 is TGTGCCAGCAGCAGCGAAGGCTACTACGAGCAGTACTTC.